This T cell receptor (beta chain) originates from a study of CD8 T cells in Susac syndrome. Sequencing targeted TCR beta in blood CD8+ and CD4+ T cells. Each multiple sclerosis control was a treatment-naive patient with relapsing-remitting disease that was either stable or active. Negative isolation yielded CD4+ and CD8+ T cells, and FACS enriched TEMRA cells. The germline gives CDR1 SGHTA, CDR2 FQGNSA. The CDR3 loop spans 16 amino acids. The V end was cut by 2 bases, the J end by 5 bases, with 16 bases between. With random hexamers, roughly 0.45 to 1 ug RNA was reverse transcribed. With immunoSEQ multiplex PCR, TCR beta CDR3 was amplified across 54 Vbeta and 13 Jbeta. MiXCR, run by TCRdb on the immunoSEQ multiplex PCR reads, gives a single entry per CDR3 protein. The sample carries 190,000 or so distinct CDR3 sequences, 85% to 95% recorded once.

V and J are TRBV7-2 and TRBJ2-1; weak D call: TRBD2 (6 bases). Sequenced material: CD4+ T cells from PBMCs. This receptor was taken from a human donor with multiple sclerosis. The CDR3 DNA follows: TGTGCCAGCAGCTTAAGGTCGCGGGACCCACACAATGAGCAGTTCTTC. Translation gives CASSLRSRDPHNEQFF.